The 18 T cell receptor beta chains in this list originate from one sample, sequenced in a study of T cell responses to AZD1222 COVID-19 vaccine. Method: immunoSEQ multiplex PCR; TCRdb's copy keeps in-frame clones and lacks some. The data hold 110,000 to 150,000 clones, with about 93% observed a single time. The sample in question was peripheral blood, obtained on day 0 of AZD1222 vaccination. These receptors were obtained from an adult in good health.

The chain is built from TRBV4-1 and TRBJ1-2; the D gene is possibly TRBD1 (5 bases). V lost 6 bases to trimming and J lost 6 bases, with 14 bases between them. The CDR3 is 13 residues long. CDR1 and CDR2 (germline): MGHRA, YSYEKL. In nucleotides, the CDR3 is TGCGCCAGCAGTCCCGTGACAGCTAATGGCTACACCTTC. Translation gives CASSPVTANGYTF.

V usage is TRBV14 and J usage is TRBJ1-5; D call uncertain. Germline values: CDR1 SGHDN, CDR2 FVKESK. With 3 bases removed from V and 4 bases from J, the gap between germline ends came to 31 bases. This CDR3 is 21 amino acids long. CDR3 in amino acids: CASSHFPLHTDHFLRNQPQHF. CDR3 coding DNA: TGTGCCAGCAGCCACTTCCCGCTACATACGGATCATTTCCTAAGGAATCAGCCCCAGCATTTT.

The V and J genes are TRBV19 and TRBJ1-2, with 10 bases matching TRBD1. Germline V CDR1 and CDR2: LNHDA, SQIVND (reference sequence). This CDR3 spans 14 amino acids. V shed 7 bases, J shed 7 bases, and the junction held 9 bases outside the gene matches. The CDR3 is CASTPGTGVFGYTF. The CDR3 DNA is TGTGCCAGTACCCCCGGGACAGGGGTTTTTGGCTACACCTTC.

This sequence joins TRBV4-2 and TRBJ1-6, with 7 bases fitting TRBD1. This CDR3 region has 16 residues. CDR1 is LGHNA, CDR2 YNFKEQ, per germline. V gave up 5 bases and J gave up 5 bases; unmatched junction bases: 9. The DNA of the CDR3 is TGTGCCAGCAGCACCCGACAGGGTGCGGATAATTCACCCCTCCACTTT. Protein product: CASSTRQGADNSPLHF.

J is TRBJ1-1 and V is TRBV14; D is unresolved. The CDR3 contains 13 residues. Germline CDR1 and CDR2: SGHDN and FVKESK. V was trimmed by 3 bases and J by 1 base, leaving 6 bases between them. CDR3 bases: TGTGCCAGCAGCCAGCAAGGGAACACTGAAGCTTTCTTT. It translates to CASSQQGNTEAFF.

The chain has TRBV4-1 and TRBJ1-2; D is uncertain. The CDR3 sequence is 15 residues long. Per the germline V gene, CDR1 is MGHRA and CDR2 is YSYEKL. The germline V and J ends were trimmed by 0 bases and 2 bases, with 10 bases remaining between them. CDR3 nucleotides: TGCGCCAGCAGCCAAGATGGGAACGAGAACTATGGCTACACCTTC. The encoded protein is CASSQDGNENYGYTF.

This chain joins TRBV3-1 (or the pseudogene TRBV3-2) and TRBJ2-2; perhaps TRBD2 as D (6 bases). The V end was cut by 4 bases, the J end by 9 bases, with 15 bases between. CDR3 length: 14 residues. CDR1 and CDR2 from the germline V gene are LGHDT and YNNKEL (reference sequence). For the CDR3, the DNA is TGTGCCAGCAGCCTCGGGACTCTCAAGAGGGAGCTGTTTTTT. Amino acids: CASSLGTLKRELFF.

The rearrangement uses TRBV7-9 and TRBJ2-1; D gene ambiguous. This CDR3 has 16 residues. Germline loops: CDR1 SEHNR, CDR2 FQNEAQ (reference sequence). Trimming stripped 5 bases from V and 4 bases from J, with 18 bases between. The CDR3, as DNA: TGTGCCAGCAGCCAATCAGCGTTTCAGGAATACAATGAGCAGTTCTTC. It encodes CASSQSAFQEYNEQFF.

The CDR3 DNA is TGTGCCAGCCGAAAAAGCGAGACAGACTATGGCTACACCTTC. This encodes CASRKSETDYGYTF. V is TRBV6-5 and J is TRBJ1-2, with TRBD1 as a possible D gene (5 bases). V lost 8 bases to trimming and J lost 3 bases, with 16 bases between them. This CDR3 is 14 amino acids long. CDR1 is MNHEY and CDR2 is SVGAGI in the germline V gene.

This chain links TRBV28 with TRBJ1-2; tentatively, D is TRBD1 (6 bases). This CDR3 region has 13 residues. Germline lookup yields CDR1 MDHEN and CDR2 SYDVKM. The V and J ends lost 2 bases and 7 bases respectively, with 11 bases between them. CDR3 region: CASSLAGASGYTF. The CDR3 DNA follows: TGTGCCAGCAGTTTAGCGGGGGCGAGTGGCTACACCTTC.

The CDR3 coding sequence is TGCGCCAGCAGCCAGGGAAATAATGAAAAACTGTTTTTT. Translating gives CASSQGNNEKLFF. The rearrangement joins TRBV5-1 to TRBJ1-4; weak D call: TRBD1 (5 bases). Germline-derived CDR1 and CDR2 are SGHRS and YFSETQ. This CDR3 region has 13 residues. Trimming took off 4 bases at V and 4 bases at J, with 8 bases between the two ends.

The CDR3 region is CASSSPSGGRIGELFF. DNA of the CDR3: TGTGCCAGCAGCTCCCCCAGCGGGGGGAGAATCGGGGAGCTGTTTTTT. This chain connects TRBV7-9 to TRBJ2-2; TRBD2 agrees at 9 bases. The CDR3 has 16 amino acids. Trimming removed 4 bases from V and 7 bases from J; junction bases left unmatched: 10. CDR1 and CDR2 (germline): SEHNR, FQNEAQ (reference sequence).

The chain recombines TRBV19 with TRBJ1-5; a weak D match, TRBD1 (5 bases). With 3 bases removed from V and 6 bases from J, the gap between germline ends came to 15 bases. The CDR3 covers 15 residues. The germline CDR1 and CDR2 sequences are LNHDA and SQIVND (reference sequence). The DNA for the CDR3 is TGTGCCAGTAGTATCTCCCGGGGGGGGACTCAGCCCCAGCATTTT. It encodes CASSISRGGTQPQHF.

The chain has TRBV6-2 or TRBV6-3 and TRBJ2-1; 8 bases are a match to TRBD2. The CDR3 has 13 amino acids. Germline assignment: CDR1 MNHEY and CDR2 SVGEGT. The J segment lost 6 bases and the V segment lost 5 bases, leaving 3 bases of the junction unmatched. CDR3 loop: CASSNGGANEQFF. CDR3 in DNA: TGTGCCAGCAGTAACGGGGGGGCCAATGAGCAGTTCTTC.

The CDR3 loop is CASSQGVNEQFF. CDR3 DNA: TGCGCCAGCAGCCAAGGTGTCAATGAGCAGTTCTTC. V usage is TRBV4-1 and J usage is TRBJ2-1, with D unclear. There are 12 residues in the CDR3. Germline CDR1 MGHRA, CDR2 YSYEKL. V gave up 1 base and J gave up 6 bases, with 4 bases separating them.

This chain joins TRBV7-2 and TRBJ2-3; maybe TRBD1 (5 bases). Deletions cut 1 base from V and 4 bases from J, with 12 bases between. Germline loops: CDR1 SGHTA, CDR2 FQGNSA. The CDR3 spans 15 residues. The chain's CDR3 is CASSLEAGWSDTQYF. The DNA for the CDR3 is TGTGCCAGCAGCTTAGAGGCAGGGTGGTCAGATACGCAGTATTTT.

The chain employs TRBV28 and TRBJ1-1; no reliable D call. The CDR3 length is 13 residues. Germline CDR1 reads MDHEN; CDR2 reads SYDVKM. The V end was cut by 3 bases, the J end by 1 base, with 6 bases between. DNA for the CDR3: TGTGCCAGCAGTTTCATCCAGAACACTGAAGCTTTCTTT. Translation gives CASSFIQNTEAFF.

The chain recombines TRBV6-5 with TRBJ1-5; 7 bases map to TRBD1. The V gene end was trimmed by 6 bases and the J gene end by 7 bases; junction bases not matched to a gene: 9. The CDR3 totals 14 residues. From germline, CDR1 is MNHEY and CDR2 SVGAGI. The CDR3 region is CASSSGQEVQPQHF. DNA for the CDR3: TGTGCCAGCAGCTCCGGACAGGAGGTGCAGCCCCAGCATTTT.